Following are 25 T cell receptor beta chains from one sample sequenced in a study of blood T cells in healthy people across ages. Together with a sample-barcoded 5' primer, a J-beta primer mix was included in a second PCR lasting about 7 to 12 cycles. TCRdb analysed the 5' RACE reads with MiXCR anew, one entry per CDR3 protein. The sample shows just over 800,000 distinct CDR3 sequences, around 62% of them seen only once. Sequences were obtained from blood. The receptors were sampled from a man aged 30-40 years in good health.

The V gene is TRBV27, the J gene TRBJ1-2; TRBD1 matches 9 bases. The CDR3 contains 14 residues. V shed 5 bases and J 6 bases; nucleotides not matched to a gene: 7. Per germline, CDR1 MNHEY and CDR2 SMNVEV (reference sequence). CDR3 loop: CASSVSGQGHGYTF. CDR3 DNA sequence: TGTGCCAGCAGTGTGTCGGGACAGGGACATGGCTACACCTTC.

This sequence joins TRBV11-2 and TRBJ2-1; D may be TRBD1 or TRBD2 (5 bases each). The CDR3 is 15 amino acids. V was pared by 0 bases and J by 4 bases, with 10 bases between. CDR1 and CDR2 from the germline V gene are SGHAT and FQNNGV. CDR3 DNA: TGTGCCAGCAGCTTAGATCTGGGGGATTACAATGAGCAGTTCTTC. Amino acids: CASSLDLGDYNEQFF.

This clonotype has a handful of counts. The V gene is TRBV10-3, the J gene TRBJ2-7; 7 bases fit TRBD1. The V and J ends lost 7 bases and 2 bases, in that order; junction bases with no gene match: 8. CDR3 length: 14 residues. In germline, CDR1 is ENHRY, CDR2 SYGVKD. The CDR3 nucleotides are TGTGCCATCACCCGACAGGGAGACCCCTACGAGCAGTACTTC. Translating gives CAITRQGDPYEQYF.

This clonotype appeared a single time. The J gene is TRBJ2-4, the V gene TRBV20-1; the match to TRBD1 covers 11 bases. The assigned J gene may be wrong: the sequence end matches TRBJ2-7 better. Germline loops: CDR1 DFQATT, CDR2 SNEGSKA (reference sequence). The CDR3 spans 15 residues. The CDR3 coding sequence is TGCAGTGCACCGTATTGGACAGGGGGCACTTACGAGCAGTACTTC. This gives the protein CSAPYWTGGTYEQYF.

A note on this clonotype: One junction end does not reproduce the germline sequence, and a read error may be involved. This sequence joins TRBV27 and TRBJ2-1; no clear D gene. Near its end, the DNA agrees better with TRBJ2-7, so the J call may be wrong. This CDR3 region has 17 residues. CDR1 is MNHEY, CDR2 SMNVEV, per germline (reference sequence). CDR3 nucleotides: TGTGCCAGCAGTCTATCCCGCCGGCCAAGCTCCTACAATGAGCAGTACTTC. This translates into CASSLSRRPSSYNEQYF.

This clonotype was detected only once. The chain combines TRBV7-9 with TRBJ2-5; weak D call: TRBD1 (6 bases). The CDR3 has 15 residues. Per the germline V gene, CDR1 is SEHNR and CDR2 is FQNEAQ (reference sequence). V was trimmed by 5 bases and J by 3 bases, leaving 16 bases between them. The CDR3 DNA follows: TGTGCCAGCAGCCCACACAGGGCAACTGAAGAGACCCAGTACTTC. Amino acid sequence: CASSPHRATEETQYF.

V and J are TRBV9 and TRBJ2-1; possible D gene TRBD1, 6 bases. This CDR3 spans 15 amino acids. V was shortened by 0 bases and J by 7 bases, with 14 bases between the two germline ends. Per germline, CDR1 SGDLS and CDR2 YYNGEE. The DNA of the CDR3 is TGTGCCAGCAGCGTAGTTGGGGTGCAGGGGAATGAGCAGTTCTTC. The encoded protein is CASSVVGVQGNEQFF.

The rearrangement joins TRBV27 to TRBJ2-7, with D possibly called TRBD1 or TRBD2 (5 bases each). The CDR3 runs to 17 residues. Germline CDR1 MNHEY, CDR2 SMNVEV (reference sequence). Trimming cost V 5 bases and J 2 bases, with 22 bases left between them. DNA of the CDR3: TGTGCCAGCAGTACCAAATCAAGGTACGGGGCGCCCTACGAGCAGTACTTC. Protein sequence: CASSTKSRYGAPYEQYF.

This clonotype was detected only a few times. V is TRBV12-3 or TRBV12-4 and J is TRBJ2-5; 7 bases fit TRBD2. This CDR3 is built from 16 residues. Losses at the gene ends were 5 bases for V and 6 bases for J; bases not matched to a gene: 15. CDR3 nucleotides: TGTGCCAGCAGTGCCCTAGGGGACTACCTACTTAAGACCCAGTACTTC. Translation gives CASSALGDYLLKTQYF.

This clonotype came up once. This sequence joins TRBV5-1 and TRBJ2-5; 8 nucleotides line up with TRBD1. Trimming removed 3 bases from V and 5 bases from J; junction bases left unmatched: 12. Per germline, CDR1 SGHRS and CDR2 YFSETQ. This CDR3 is 16 amino acids long. CDR3: CASSSNRQGMRETQYF. Written as DNA, the CDR3 is TGCGCCAGCAGCTCTAACCGACAGGGGATGAGGGAGACCCAGTACTTC.

This clonotype was picked up a small number of times. V is TRBV25-1 and J is TRBJ2-3, with D unresolved. The CDR3 totals 12 residues. The V gene lost 1 base and the J gene lost 4 bases, with 3 bases spanning the gap. Germline values: CDR1 MGHDK, CDR2 SYGVNS. The CDR3 here is CASSESADTQYF. CDR3 DNA: TGTGCCAGCAGTGAATCTGCAGATACGCAGTATTTT.

This clonotype has more than one count but fewer than ten. V usage is TRBV6-2 or TRBV6-3 and J usage is TRBJ2-1; no clear D gene. Per germline, CDR1 MNHEY and CDR2 SVGEGT. With 6 bases removed from V and 5 bases from J, the gap between germline ends came to 2 bases. The CDR3 contains 10 residues. CDR3 protein: CASRHNEQFF. The CDR3 DNA follows: TGTGCCAGCAGACACAATGAGCAGTTCTTC.

V gene TRBV7-6 combines with J gene TRBJ2-7, with 7 bases aligning to TRBD1. The length of the CDR3 is 15 residues. Germline assignment: CDR1 SGHVS and CDR2 FNYEAQ. The J segment lost 3 bases and the V segment lost 0 bases, leaving 5 bases of the junction unmatched. Here the CDR3 DNA reads TGTGCCAGCAGCTTAGCGGGGACAGCTGTCTACGAGCAGTACTTC. Its protein is CASSLAGTAVYEQYF.

This chain links TRBV29-1 with TRBJ1-2; no definite D call. The CDR3 totals 15 residues. Trimming stripped 0 bases from V and 4 bases from J, with 15 bases between. CDR1 SQVTM and CDR2 ANQGSEA come from the germline V gene. The CDR3: CSVEEGLPRGYGYTF. CDR3 in DNA: TGCAGCGTTGAAGAGGGCCTACCTCGGGGCTATGGCTACACCTTC.

The sample holds one count of this clonotype. The gene calls are TRBV5-5 and TRBJ1-4; D remains unclear. V lost 5 bases and J 0 bases, leaving 14 bases between the germline ends. The CDR3 consists of 16 residues. Germline CDR1 and CDR2: SGHKS and YYEKEE (reference sequence). Here the CDR3 DNA reads TGTGCCAGCAGGTGGGAGAGAGGCGCAACTAATGAAAAACTGTTTTTT. Its translation is CASRWERGATNEKLFF.

The chain is built from TRBV27 and TRBJ2-1, with D perhaps TRBD2 (7 bases). Germline loops: CDR1 MNHEY, CDR2 SMNVEV (reference sequence). Trimming shortened V by 7 bases and J by 4 bases, and 11 bases separated the two germline ends. There are 13 residues in the CDR3. The CDR3 here is CASKEGGYNEQFF. Here the CDR3 DNA reads TGTGCCAGCAAGGAGGGGGGGTACAATGAGCAGTTCTTC.

J is TRBJ1-4 and V is TRBV7-2; no firm D call. The V end lost 5 bases, the J end lost 1 base, and 11 bases lay between the germline ends. Germline V CDR1 and CDR2: SGHTA, FQGNSA. The CDR3 spans 15 residues. The CDR3 DNA reads as TGTGCCAGCAGCAGAAGAGTAGGAACTAATGAAAAACTGTTTTTT. This sequence encodes CASSRRVGTNEKLFF.

The chain is built from TRBV29-1 and TRBJ2-5, with 7 bases matching TRBD1. Near its end, the DNA agrees better with TRBJ2-7, so the J call may be wrong. Germline CDR1 reads SQVTM; CDR2 reads ANQGSEA. The CDR3 totals 15 residues. The CDR3 coding sequence is TGCAGCGTTGAAGGAGAGACAGGGAACCCCTACGAGCAGTACTTC. It specifies CSVEGETGNPYEQYF.

The J gene is TRBJ2-5, the V gene TRBV5-1; D may be TRBD1 (5 bases). This CDR3 spans 11 amino acids. Germline CDR1 and CDR2: SGHRS and YFSETQ. V shed 7 bases and J shed 3 bases, with 7 bases lying between them. DNA for the CDR3: TGCGCCAGCGAAGGGGAAGAGACCCAGTACTTC. It yields the protein CASEGEETQYF.

The chain combines TRBV10-3 with TRBJ1-2, with D perhaps matching TRBD1 (5 bases). CDR3 length equals 15 residues. V shed 2 bases and J shed 2 bases, with 12 bases lying between them. Germline assignment: CDR1 ENHRY and CDR2 SYGVKD. The CDR3: CAISEMGGTNYGYTF. The CDR3 region has the DNA TGTGCCATCAGTGAGATGGGGGGTACCAACTATGGCTACACCTTC.

CDR3 DNA sequence: TGTGCCAGCAGCCAAGATGGACAGGACCGCTCTGGAAACACCATATATTTT. Translating it yields CASSQDGQDRSGNTIYF. The chain uses TRBV4-2 and TRBJ1-3, with 7 bases matching TRBD1. With 0 bases clipped from V and 0 bases from J, the junction kept 5 bases outside the gene matches. The CDR3 has 17 amino acids. Germline V lookup: CDR1 LGHNA, CDR2 YNFKEQ.

This clonotype was counted only a few times. V gene TRBV29-1 combines with J gene TRBJ2-3; TRBD1 matches at 8 bases. The CDR3 is made up of 13 amino acids. Germline CDR1 is SQVTM and CDR2 is ANQGSEA. The ends lost 7 bases at V and 2 bases at J; junction bases unmatched: 5. The CDR3 is CSGGQGLTDTQYF. As DNA, the CDR3 is TGCAGCGGAGGACAGGGCCTCACAGATACGCAGTATTTT.

The V and J genes are TRBV7-2 and TRBJ1-6, with TRBD1 identical over 8 bases. J lost 8 bases, V lost 5 bases, and 8 bases had no gene match. The CDR3 sequence is 15 residues long. Per germline, CDR1 SGHTA and CDR2 FQGNSA. DNA of the CDR3: TGTGCCAGCAGCCCCCAGGGGGCGAGGTATTCACCCCTCCACTTT. Protein sequence: CASSPQGARYSPLHF.

This CDR3 reads CAIQQGVYNEQFF. CDR3 bases: TGTGCCATCCAACAGGGGGTATACAATGAGCAGTTCTTC. The chain joins TRBV10-3 to TRBJ2-1; 8 bases map to TRBD1. This CDR3 has 13 residues. CDR1 is ENHRY, CDR2 SYGVKD, per germline. J gave up 4 bases and V 8 bases, and 4 bases lay outside the gene matches.

This chain connects TRBV28 to TRBJ2-1, with D uncertain. CDR1 is MDHEN, CDR2 SYDVKM, per germline. Trimming cost V 6 bases and J 5 bases, with 17 bases left between them. The length of the CDR3 is 15 residues. The DNA of the CDR3 is TGTGCCAGCAGCTCCGCAGGAGACGGAGACAATGAGCAGTTCTTC. It is translated as CASSSAGDGDNEQFF.